The 20 T cell receptor beta chains reported below all come from one sample, sequenced in a study of T cell changes during pregnancy in multiple sclerosis. The table came from immunoSEQ multiplex PCR; TCRdb's copy has only in-frame clones and leaves some out. Of 35,000 to 45,000 clones in the sample, roughly nine tenths were seen once. The starting material was peripheral blood, obtained in the second trimester of pregnancy. Receptors were obtained from a female donor in good health, enrolled as a control in a pregnancy study.

V usage is TRBV7-2 and J usage is TRBJ2-3; 11 bases are a match to TRBD2. Trimming removed 5 bases from V and 1 base from J; junction bases left unmatched: 5. CDR3 size: 16 residues. Germline V gene sequence: CDR1 SGHTA, CDR2 FQGNSA. The CDR3 region is CASSPLAGGGTDTQYF. CDR3 nucleotides: TGTGCCAGCAGCCCCCTAGCGGGAGGCGGCACAGATACGCAGTATTTT.

The J gene is TRBJ1-2, the V gene TRBV11-2; perhaps TRBD1 as D (5 bases). Germline V gene data show CDR1 as SGHAT and CDR2 as FQNNGV. This CDR3 is 17 amino acids long. The V end was cut by 1 base, the J end by 5 bases, with 20 bases between. CDR3 nucleotides: TGTGCCAGCAGCTTAGTCCCCCGGCCTGACAGACCATATGGCTACACCTTC. Translating gives CASSLVPRPDRPYGYTF.

This chain joins TRBV10-3 and TRBJ1-4, with D possibly being TRBD1 (6 bases). In germline, CDR1 is ENHRY, CDR2 SYGVKD. V lost 0 bases and J lost 8, with 16 bases in between. The CDR3 totals 16 residues. The CDR3 is CAISESPLTGGEKLFF. CDR3 DNA: TGTGCCATCAGTGAGTCCCCACTAACTGGGGGCGAAAAACTGTTTTTT.

Turning to this clone: This same CDR3 is encoded by further DNA sequences in the sample. This rearrangement joins TRBV7-2 to TRBJ1-3, with a weak D call TRBD1 (5 bases). Germline lookup yields CDR1 SGHTA and CDR2 FQGNSA. CDR3 length: 15 residues. The germline V and J ends were trimmed by 1 base and 3 bases, with 10 bases remaining between them. CDR3 sequence reads: CASSLVAGGGNTIYF. For the CDR3, the DNA is TGTGCCAGCAGCTTAGTAGCCGGGGGTGGAAACACCATATATTTT.

This sequence joins TRBV25-1 and TRBJ2-5, with a possible D match to TRBD1 (6 bases). V lost 7 bases to trimming and J lost 5 bases, with 26 bases between them. The CDR3 consists of 17 residues. Germline V gene sequence: CDR1 MGHDK, CDR2 SYGVNS. The CDR3 DNA reads as TGTGCCAGCACTCAAGCCCAGGGGATCGGGCCCTGGGAGACCCAGTACTTC. This sequence encodes CASTQAQGIGPWETQYF.

The rearrangement joins TRBV13 to TRBJ2-4; 11 bases map to TRBD2. CDR3 length equals 18 residues. Trimming at V came to 3 bases and at J to 0 bases, leaving 7 bases not matched to a gene. The germline gives CDR1 PRHDT, CDR2 FYEKMQ (reference sequence). The CDR3 coding sequence is TGTGCCAGCAGCTTGTCTAGCGGGGGGCCTCTAGCCAAAAACATTCAGTACTTC. Translated: CASSLSSGGPLAKNIQYF.

In DNA form, the CDR3 reads TGTGCCAGCAGCGCGCCGGGACTAGCGAATGACGAGCAGTACTTC. This codes for CASSAPGLANDEQYF. The chain employs TRBV7-9 and TRBJ2-7; 10 nucleotides line up with TRBD2. Germline V lookup: CDR1 SEHNR, CDR2 FQNEAQ (reference sequence). The length of the CDR3 is 15 residues. Unmatched junction bases numbered 9, after V lost 5 bases and J lost 5 bases.

The table lists this clone with a few counts. The V gene is TRBV6-6, the J gene TRBJ1-6, with no clear D. This CDR3 is built from 13 residues. CDR1 MNHNY and CDR2 SVGAGI come from the germline V gene (reference sequence). Trimming left V 6 bases short and J 5 bases short, with 8 bases between. The CDR3 spells CASRTADNSPLHF. Written as DNA, the CDR3 is TGTGCCAGCAGGACCGCGGATAATTCACCCCTCCACTTT.

The chain links TRBV7-9 to TRBJ2-7; 7 nucleotides agree with TRBD1. Germline assignment: CDR1 SEHNR and CDR2 FQNEAQ (reference sequence). After removal of 5 bases from V and 5 bases from J, the junction contained 9 bases not matched to a gene. The CDR3 has 14 amino acids. The CDR3 reads CASSLTGSENEQYF. CDR3 sequence (DNA): TGTGCCAGCAGCCTGACAGGGTCTGAAAACGAGCAGTACTTC.

The chain recombines TRBV15 with TRBJ2-7; the match to TRBD2 covers 10 bases. Looked up from germline, CDR1 is LNHNV and CDR2 is YYDKDF (reference sequence). The V segment lost 0 bases and the J segment 10 bases; nucleotides outside the gene matches: 6. The CDR3 has 14 residues. Written as DNA, the CDR3 is TGTGCCACCAGCAGAGATCGTCTAGCGGGGGCCCAGTACTTC. This gives the protein CATSRDRLAGAQYF.

The rearrangement links TRBV10-3 to TRBJ2-7; D is perhaps TRBD2 (5 bases). The CDR3 sequence is 13 residues long. The germline CDR1 and CDR2 sequences are ENHRY and SYGVKD. Trimming removed 4 bases at V and 4 bases at J, with 11 bases between. The CDR3 here is CAISVEESYEQYF. CDR3 nucleotide sequence: TGTGCCATCAGTGTGGAGGAGTCGTACGAGCAGTACTTC.

This clone was counted between two and nine times. J is TRBJ1-4 and V is TRBV29-1, with D perhaps matching TRBD1 (6 bases). The ends were cut back, 4 bases at V and 5 bases at J, with 11 bases in the middle. Germline CDR1 SQVTM, CDR2 ANQGSEA. This CDR3 is 13 amino acids long. CDR3 sequence (DNA): TGCAGCGTTGGCCCCGGACAGAATGAAAAACTGTTTTTT. Amino acid sequence: CSVGPGQNEKLFF. The whole variable domain, remainder taken from reference TRBV29-1 and TRBJ1-4, is SAVISQKPSRDICQRGTSLTIQCQVDSQVTMMFWYRQQPGQSLTLIATANQGSEATYESGFVIDKFPISRPNLTFSTLTVSNMSPEDSSIYLCSVGPGQNEKLFFGSGTQLSVL.

The chain couples TRBV7-2 to TRBJ1-1; D not resolved. The V gene's germline CDR1 is SGHTA and CDR2 FQGNSA. The CDR3 loop spans 13 amino acids. V lost 2 bases and J 1 base, leaving 5 bases between the germline ends. In nucleotides, the CDR3 is TGTGCCAGCAGCTTACCCAGGAACACTGAAGCTTTCTTT. Translation gives CASSLPRNTEAFF.

A single count supports this clone. The V and J genes are TRBV6-1 and TRBJ2-6, with D unclear. Trimming took off 1 base at V and 2 bases at J, with 12 bases between the two ends. Germline CDR1 reads MNHNS; CDR2 reads SASEGT. CDR3 size: 17 residues. This CDR3 is CASSEVVPHTGANVLTF. The DNA of the CDR3 is TGTGCCAGCAGTGAAGTTGTCCCACATACTGGGGCCAACGTCCTGACTTTC.

The rearrangement links TRBV5-3 to TRBJ2-3; D not certain. TRBV5-3 is flagged as an ORF with uncertain function. The CDR3 is made up of 15 amino acids. The germline V and J ends were trimmed by 4 bases and 1 base, with 13 bases remaining between them. The CDR3 protein is CARSREPQGTDTQYF. The CDR3 DNA is TGTGCCAGAAGCCGTGAGCCCCAGGGCACAGATACGCAGTATTTT.

In this sample, this clone turned up once. The rearrangement joins TRBV5-1 to TRBJ2-3, with 10 bases fitting TRBD2. The CDR3 is 15 amino acids. Trimming at V came to 2 bases and at J to 4 bases, leaving 4 bases not matched to a gene. Germline V gene lookup returns CDR1 SGHRS and CDR2 YFSETQ. The DNA for the CDR3 is TGCGCCAGCAGCTTCCTAGCGGGAGTCCCAGATACGCAGTATTTT. Its protein is CASSFLAGVPDTQYF.

The V call is TRBV5-1, the J call TRBJ2-5; 12 bases fit TRBD2. V lost 4 bases to trimming and J lost 5 bases; unmatched junction nucleotides: 6. Per germline, CDR1 SGHRS and CDR2 YFSETQ. The CDR3 is 15 residues long. The CDR3 DNA follows: TGCGCCAGCAGCAGACTAGCGGGAGTAGGGGAGACCCAGTACTTC. Residues: CASSRLAGVGETQYF.

The chain joins TRBV6-6 to TRBJ2-7; TRBD1 agrees at 9 bases. V gave up 4 bases and J gave up 5 bases; unmatched junction bases: 6. Germline-derived CDR1 and CDR2 are MNHNY and SVGAGI (reference sequence). This CDR3 region has 14 residues. Written as DNA, the CDR3 is TGTGCCAGCAGTTCCCCGGGACAGGGTAACGAGCAGTACTTC. Amino acid sequence: CASSSPGQGNEQYF.

A remark on this clone: One end of the junction is discordant with germline, which a read error may explain. The chain recombines TRBV7-9 with TRBJ2-7; D gene uncertain. CDR1 and CDR2 from the germline V gene are SEHNR and FQNEAQ (reference sequence). The CDR3 extends over 14 amino acids. The CDR3 coding sequence is TGTGCCAGCAGCGTTCAGGTATACTCCAACGAGCAGTACTTC. Residues: CASSVQVYSNEQYF. Full variable domain (remainder filled in from reference TRBV7-9 and TRBJ2-7): DTGVSQNPRHKITKRGQNVTFRCDPISEHNRLYWYRQTLGQGPEFLTYFQNEAQLEKSRLLSDRFSAERPKGSFSTLEIQRTEQGDSAMYLCASSVQVYSNEQYFGPGTRLTVT.

This clone occurred once. The rearrangement joins TRBV5-4 to TRBJ2-6; D possibly corresponds to TRBD1 (6 bases). The V end was cut by 1 base, the J end by 3 bases, with 14 bases between. Per germline, CDR1 SGHNT and CDR2 YYREEE (reference sequence). The CDR3 runs to 17 residues. The CDR3 protein is CASSLMYRGIGANVLTF. In nucleotides, the CDR3 is TGTGCCAGCAGCTTGATGTATAGGGGGATTGGGGCCAACGTCCTGACTTTC.